This T cell receptor beta chain was found in a study of blood T cell repertoires in COVID-19. Profiled with immunoSEQ multiplex PCR; TCRdb holds only in-frame clones, not every one. The sample records over 120,000 clones, approximately 80% being singletons. CDR3 length: 14 amino acids. The V segment lost 8 bases and the J segment 2 bases; nucleotides outside the gene matches: 6. Germline V gives CDR1 MGHRA, CDR2 YSYEKL. This clone has only one observation. The clonotype originates from an older man who had recovered from COVID-19. What was sequenced was peripheral blood. The chain employs TRBV4-1 and TRBJ2-5, with 9 bases identical to TRBD1. DNA of the CDR3: TGCGCCAGCTCGGACAGGGGATATCAAGAGACCCAGTACTTC. Protein sequence: CASSDRGYQETQYF.